The subject of this entry is one TCR beta chain. CDR3 size: 14 residues. Germline CDR1 and CDR2: MNHNS and SASEGT. Combining a sample-barcoded 5' primer with a J-beta primer mix, a second PCR ran for roughly 6 to 12 cycles. TCRdb reprocessed the 5' RACE reads with MiXCR, giving one entry per CDR3 protein. The table has 910,000 or so distinct CDR3 sequences, roughly 51% seen once. The sample is drawn from a study of blood T cells in healthy people across ages. The clonotype comes from a woman aged 55-69 years in good health. The chain links TRBV6-1 to TRBJ2-4; TRBD2 might be the D (5 bases). The J call could be wrong; TRBJ2-7 is a better fit for the DNA end. Source material: blood. CDR3 sequence reads: CASSDPWTGYEQYF. DNA of the CDR3: TGTGCCAGCAGTGATCCATGGACGGGATACGAGCAGTACTTC.